Below, 10 T cell receptor beta chains from the same sample are listed, as sequenced in a study of identical twins. MiXCR, run by TCRdb on the 5' RACE reads, gives a single entry per CDR3 protein. The table shows a few hundred thousand distinct CDR3 sequences, with approximately 12% occurring only once. These data also formed part of another study, on yellow fever vaccine responses in identical twins.

Material for sequencing was memory (CD45RO+) T cells sorted from blood. All receptors derive from a woman younger than 30 in good health.

This clonotype appeared a few times. The chain carries TRBV6-6 and TRBJ2-2, with no clear D. V shed 10 bases and J shed 5 bases, with 17 bases lying between them. Germline CDR1 MNHNY, CDR2 SVGAGI (reference sequence). CDR3 length: 14 amino acids. DNA for the CDR3: TGTGCCACCCAGACGGGTACAAGAACCGGGGAGCTGTTTTTT. Its protein product is CATQTGTRTGELFF.

The chain combines TRBV20-1 with TRBJ1-4; 10 bases align to TRBD1. The CDR3 sequence is 14 residues long. Germline CDR1 DFQATT, CDR2 SNEGSKA (reference sequence). Unmatched junction bases numbered 6, after V lost 3 bases and J lost 8 bases. The DNA for the CDR3 is TGCAGTGCTAGGATGAGGACAGGGGGAGAAAAACTGTTTTTT. The encoded protein is CSARMRTGGEKLFF.

This chain connects TRBV25-1 to TRBJ1-4; 7 bases agree with TRBD1. J gave up 5 bases and V 4 bases, and 7 bases lay outside the gene matches. The CDR3 is 15 residues long. CDR1 is MGHDK and CDR2 is SYGVNS in the germline V gene. Written as DNA, the CDR3 is TGTGCCAGCAGTGCCCGACAGGGCGAGAATGAAAAACTGTTTTTT. Its translation: CASSARQGENEKLFF.

This clonotype was observed a handful of times. The rearrangement uses TRBV20-1 and TRBJ1-4; the match to TRBD1 covers 7 bases. The V gene end was trimmed by 3 bases and the J gene end by 8 bases; junction bases not matched to a gene: 9. Germline loops: CDR1 DFQATT, CDR2 SNEGSKA (reference sequence). CDR3 length: 14 residues. CDR3 loop: CSASGRGKEEKLFF. For the CDR3, the DNA is TGCAGTGCTAGCGGCAGGGGGAAGGAAGAAAAACTGTTTTTT.

This chain links TRBV4-3 with TRBJ2-6, with D unresolved. This CDR3 has 16 residues. The V gene's germline CDR1 is LGHNA and CDR2 YSLEER. V gave up 1 base and J gave up 3 bases, with 10 bases separating them. DNA for the CDR3: TGCGCCAGCAGCCAAGTCGGCGGCGGTGGGGCCAACGTCCTGACTTTC. Translated, it gives CASSQVGGGGANVLTF.

This clonotype has just a few counts. This chain links TRBV18 with TRBJ1-3, with unresolved D. This CDR3 region has 16 residues. Germline V lookup: CDR1 KGHSH, CDR2 LQKENI. V gave up 2 bases and J gave up 0 bases, with 11 bases separating them. CDR3 nucleotide sequence: TGTGCCAGCTCACCAAACAGCGGAGACTCTGGAAACACCATATATTTT. Translating it yields CASSPNSGDSGNTIYF.

This clonotype was recorded only once. This chain connects TRBV5-1 to TRBJ2-5, with 16 bases that match TRBD2. Germline V lookup: CDR1 SGHRS, CDR2 YFSETQ. The CDR3 has 17 residues. J lost 5 bases, V lost 1 base, and 5 bases had no gene match. CDR3 bases: TGCGCCAGCAGCTTGCCAACGGGACTAGCGGGGGGGGAGACCCAGTACTTC. This codes for CASSLPTGLAGGETQYF.

The chain carries TRBV5-1 and TRBJ2-7; 10 bases align to TRBD1. Germline CDR1 SGHRS, CDR2 YFSETQ. V lost 3 bases to trimming and J lost 2 bases; unmatched junction nucleotides: 2. The CDR3 is made up of 14 amino acids. The CDR3 DNA reads as TGCGCCAGCAGCTCGGACAGGGGGGCCTACGAGCAGTACTTC. Translating gives CASSSDRGAYEQYF.

In regard to this clonotype: At one boundary the junction diverges from the germline segment, which might be a read error. The V call is TRBV2, the J call TRBJ2-5; maybe TRBD1 (6 bases). Germline assignment: CDR1 SNHLY and CDR2 FYNNEI. The length of the CDR3 is 15 residues. The CDR3 DNA reads as TGTGCCAGCTATAACATCAGGGCCCCAGGGGAGACCCAATACTTC. It encodes CASYNIRAPGETQYF.

This clonotype was seen more than once but under ten times. The chain recombines TRBV28 with TRBJ2-3, with D hard to call. CDR3 length: 15 amino acids. The V and J ends lost 5 bases and 6 bases respectively, with 18 bases between them. Germline values: CDR1 MDHEN, CDR2 SYDVKM. CDR3 nucleotides: TGTGCCAGCAGTCACGGAGCAGCCACGACGGATACGCAGTATTTT. This sequence encodes CASSHGAATTDTQYF.